This is a list of T cell receptor beta chains from one sample in a study of CXCR3-negative and CXCR3-positive naive CD8 T cells. TCRdb reanalyzed the 5' RACE reads, giving one entry per CDR3 protein sequence and no DNA. This listing includes roughly 61,000 distinct CDR3 sequences. The sequencing sample was made of naive CXCR3+ CD8+ T cells from blood. These receptors all stem from a human donor in good health. Some clones in this sample may be carry-over from other donors' samples. CDR3s include the opening cysteine and the closing phenylalanine or tryptophan. The size field is filled for only some rows; it gives once, few, many or a size class.

j_call,v_call,clone_size,cdr3_aa
TRBJ2-7,TRBV28,.,CASRRLLEQYF
TRBJ2-5,TRBV27,.,CASSLGPGYQETQYF
TRBJ2-1,TRBV5-1,.,CASSRLDEQFF
TRBJ2-7,TRBV14,.,CASSRLGQLGYYEQYF
TRBJ2-5,TRBV28,.,CASSLTRTQETQYF
TRBJ2-7,TRBV5-1,.,CASSPPSTGQGSYEQYF
TRBJ1-2,TRBV20-1,.,CSAWTGADGYTF
TRBJ1-5,TRBV28,medium-sized,CASSLTGGNQPQHF
TRBJ1-2,TRBV11-2,.,CASSTWDAGYTF
TRBJ2-1,TRBV24-1,.,CATSDFRTGDYNEQFF
TRBJ2-7,TRBV12-3/TRBV12-4,.,CASSREGSYEQYF
TRBJ1-1,TRBV5-1,.,CASSLDAFTTEAFF
TRBJ2-7,TRBV27,.,CASGLSGNEQYF
TRBJ1-5,TRBV7-9,.,CASSREWEGQPQHF
TRBJ1-5,TRBV27,.,CASSLQGSNQPQHF
TRBJ1-1,TRBV12-3/TRBV12-4,.,CASSFRVLTTEAFF
TRBJ1-1,TRBV7-2,.,CASSLRPTAGSTEAFF
TRBJ1-1,TRBV4-3,.,CASSQNPGTGALEAFF
TRBJ1-4,TRBV6-2/TRBV6-3,.,CASSYPNPGQGPATNEKLFF
TRBJ2-1,TRBV21-1,.,CASSKRSTTSAYLKNNEQFF
TRBJ2-7,TRBV27,.,CASSSRTHYEQYF
TRBJ2-2,TRBV7-9,.,CASSSPWDRATGELFF
TRBJ2-1,TRBV12-3/TRBV12-4,.,CASSLRRGSFTYNEQFF
TRBJ2-1,TRBV7-9,.,CASSLSGGLADDNEQFF
TRBJ2-1,TRBV11-2,.,CASSLVGPGNEQFF
TRBJ2-1,TRBV29-1,.,CSGSYSDRSYNEQFF